Following are 27 T cell receptor beta chains from one sample sequenced in a study of cytomegalovirus exposure and HLA in healthy donors. Sequencing used immunoSEQ multiplex PCR; TCRdb keeps in-frame clones, though not all of them. The sample includes fewer than 130,000 clones, approximately 90% seen only once; the top ten take about 1.5%. Sequencing was done on a sample of PBMCs. Source of these receptors: a woman younger than 45 in good health and CMV-seropositive.

The V and J genes are TRBV23-1 and TRBJ2-7, with TRBD1 as a possible D gene (6 bases). TRBV23-1 is an open reading frame whose function is uncertain. The V end was cut by 2 bases, the J end by 4 bases, with 12 bases between. The CDR3 loop spans 14 amino acids. The CDR3 bases are TGCGCCAGCAGTCAACCGGACAGTGGGTACGAGCAGTACTTC. Protein sequence: CASSQPDSGYEQYF.

V gene TRBV7-2 combines with J gene TRBJ2-5; tentatively, D is TRBD2 (5 bases). CDR1 is SGHTA and CDR2 is FQGNSA in the germline V gene. Trimming shortened V by 5 bases and J by 1 base, and 14 bases separated the two germline ends. This CDR3 contains 15 residues. CDR3 sequence: CASSMRGRVQETQYF. Here the CDR3 DNA reads TGTGCCAGCAGCATGAGAGGGAGAGTCCAAGAGACCCAGTACTTC. Supplemented by reference TRBV7-2 and TRBJ2-5, the full variable domain reads GAGVSQSPSNKVTEKGKDVELRCDPISGHTALYWYRQSLGQGLEFLIYFQGNSAPDKSGLPSDRFSAERTGGSVSTLTIQRTQQEDSAVYLCASSMRGRVQETQYFGPGTRLLVL.

This rearrangement joins TRBV5-1 to TRBJ2-5, with 7 bases fitting TRBD1. The V gene end was trimmed by 4 bases and the J gene end by 0 bases; junction bases not matched to a gene: 9. There are 16 residues in the CDR3. Germline CDR1 and CDR2: SGHRS and YFSETQ. The CDR3 region is CASSRGQQTYQETQYF. The CDR3 DNA is TGCGCCAGCAGCAGGGGACAGCAGACGTACCAAGAGACCCAGTACTTC.

This chain links TRBV7-9 with TRBJ2-3, with D perhaps matching TRBD2 (6 bases). The CDR3 length is 15 residues. Germline V gene lookup returns CDR1 SEHNR and CDR2 FQNEAQ (reference sequence). V lost 5 bases, J lost 4 bases, and 16 bases lay in between. CDR3 sequence reads: CASSTRLGLADTQYF. The CDR3 DNA follows: TGTGCCAGCAGCACACGACTAGGCCTCGCAGATACGCAGTATTTT.

The chain recombines TRBV21-1 with TRBJ2-7; the table assigns TRBD1, which was not confirmed against the DNA. TRBV21-1 is a pseudogene locus. CDR3 length equals 15 residues. CDR3: CASSNQGVVADEQYF. CDR3 DNA: TGTGCCAGCAGCAACCAGGGGGTCGTCGCGGACGAGCAGTACTTC.

The chain couples TRBV9 to TRBJ2-1, with a weak D call TRBD2 (6 bases). V lost 3 bases to trimming and J lost 0 bases, with 10 bases between them. Germline V CDR1 and CDR2: SGDLS, YYNGEE. The CDR3 loop spans 15 amino acids. The CDR3 region has the DNA TGTGCCAGCAGCGACGGGACTGCCTCCTACAATGAGCAGTTCTTC. Residues: CASSDGTASYNEQFF.

This clone came up once. The chain joins TRBV2 to TRBJ1-2, with TRBD1 identical over 8 bases. The trim removed 6 bases at V and 11 bases at J, leaving 8 bases unmatched. The length of the CDR3 is 12 residues. CDR1 SNHLY and CDR2 FYNNEI come from the germline V gene. CDR3 in amino acids: CASSQGQGLYTF. In DNA form, the CDR3 reads TGTGCCAGCAGCCAAGGACAGGGACTATACACCTTC.

The chain employs TRBV7-2 and TRBJ2-7, with 14 bases fitting TRBD2. CDR1 is SGHTA and CDR2 is FQGNSA in the germline V gene. The CDR3 length is 15 residues. Trimming took 0 bases from V and 10 from J; bases not matched to a gene: 5. CDR3 protein: CASSLAGTSGGGQYF. In DNA, the CDR3 is TGTGCCAGCAGCTTAGCAGGGACTAGCGGGGGAGGACAGTACTTC.

The chain is built from TRBV2 and TRBJ2-3; 11 bases are shared with TRBD2. Germline CDR1 is SNHLY and CDR2 is FYNNEI. This CDR3 spans 17 amino acids. The V gene end was trimmed by 5 bases and the J gene end by 1 base; junction bases not matched to a gene: 8. The CDR3 is CASSLTTSGAGTDTQYF. The CDR3 DNA is TGTGCCAGCAGTTTAACGACTAGCGGGGCGGGCACAGATACGCAGTATTTT.

The V gene is TRBV7-6, the J gene TRBJ1-3, with D perhaps TRBD1 (6 bases). Trimming removed 1 base at V and 3 bases at J, with 13 bases between. CDR3 length: 16 residues. CDR1 and CDR2 (germline): SGHVS, FNYEAQ. In nucleotides, the CDR3 is TGTGCCAGCAGCTTAGGCGGGGGGCTGAGTGGAAACACCATATATTTT. It specifies CASSLGGGLSGNTIYF.

This clone has only one observation. The rearrangement links TRBV7-9 to TRBJ2-7, with TRBD1 identical over 9 bases. CDR3 length: 15 amino acids. The V gene's germline CDR1 is SEHNR and CDR2 FQNEAQ (reference sequence). J was trimmed by 3 bases and V by 2 bases; bases with no gene match: 5. This CDR3 is CASSLPGQGFYEQYF. The CDR3 coding sequence is TGTGCCAGCAGCTTACCGGGACAGGGATTCTACGAGCAGTACTTC.

The chain employs TRBV10-3 and TRBJ1-5; D is perhaps TRBD1 (5 bases). This CDR3 comprises 14 residues. Trimming cost V 5 bases and J 7 bases, with 15 bases left between them. The germline gives CDR1 ENHRY, CDR2 SYGVKD. The CDR3 region has the DNA TGTGCCATCAGTACCGGGGGGGTCGGACAGCCCCAGCATTTT. It translates to CAISTGGVGQPQHF.

The chain is built from TRBV7-9 and TRBJ2-5, with D unresolved. V lost 1 base, J lost 3 bases, and 3 bases lay in between. Germline CDR1 and CDR2: SEHNR and FQNEAQ (reference sequence). CDR3 length: 12 residues. DNA for the CDR3: TGTGCCAGCAGCTTAGGAGAAGAGACCCAGTACTTC. Protein: CASSLGEETQYF.

The DNA of the CDR3 is TGTGCCAGCAGCGGGGGGCCCTATGGCTACACCTTC. Residues: CASSGGPYGYTF. The chain has TRBV6-1 and TRBJ1-2; possible D gene TRBD1, 6 bases. The CDR3 runs 12 residues. Trimming took 6 bases from V and 4 from J, leaving 9 bases between them. Germline-derived CDR1 and CDR2 are MNHNS and SASEGT.

The rearrangement links TRBV27 to TRBJ1-2; D uncertain. The germline V gene has CDR1 MNHEY and CDR2 SMNVEV (reference sequence). V was cut by 7 bases and J by 4 bases, with 19 bases left in between. The CDR3 is 15 amino acids. The CDR3 bases are TGTGCCAGCACCTTCCTCCCACTTCAAGCCTATGGCTACACCTTC. Translating gives CASTFLPLQAYGYTF.

The rearrangement uses TRBV5-4 and TRBJ2-7; D may be TRBD1 (5 bases). CDR3 size: 14 residues. Trimming pared 1 base from V and 3 bases from J, leaving 11 bases between. The germline V gene has CDR1 SGHNT and CDR2 YYREEE (reference sequence). The CDR3 is CASSLQGPNYEQYF. The CDR3 nucleotides are TGTGCCAGCAGCTTGCAGGGCCCTAACTACGAGCAGTACTTC.

The J gene is TRBJ1-6, the V gene TRBV7-9, with 8 bases that match TRBD1. After removal of 5 bases from V and 7 bases from J, the junction contained 7 bases not matched to a gene. This CDR3 has 15 residues. CDR1 SEHNR and CDR2 FQNEAQ come from the germline V gene (reference sequence). This CDR3 reads CASSIKSGGNSPLHF. CDR3 nucleotides: TGTGCCAGCAGCATTAAGTCAGGGGGCAATTCACCCCTCCACTTT.

The chain recombines TRBV6-1 with TRBJ1-2; D is ambiguous. The ends were cut back, 4 bases at V and 2 bases at J, with 8 bases in the middle. CDR1 is MNHNS and CDR2 is SASEGT in the germline V gene. The CDR3 runs to 13 residues. Written as DNA, the CDR3 is TGTGCCAGCAGTGGTAATAGCAACTATGGCTACACCTTC. It is translated as CASSGNSNYGYTF.

The rearrangement joins TRBV9 to TRBJ2-7, with 7 bases that match TRBD1. CDR1 is SGDLS, CDR2 YYNGEE, per germline. This CDR3 contains 17 residues. V shed 4 bases, J shed 5 bases, and the junction held 18 bases outside the gene matches. The CDR3 nucleotides read TGTGCCAGCAGCCTACCACGACAGGGTACACCACGGGACGAGCAGTACTTC. Translating it yields CASSLPRQGTPRDEQYF.

This clone has just one count. This chain joins TRBV6-5 and TRBJ2-7; 11 nucleotides line up with TRBD1. The CDR3 totals 13 residues. The ends lost 5 bases at V and 5 bases at J; junction bases unmatched: 2. Germline V gives CDR1 MNHEY, CDR2 SVGAGI. This CDR3 reads CASSRTGGDEQYF. The CDR3 nucleotides read TGTGCCAGCAGTCGGACAGGGGGCGACGAGCAGTACTTC.

The V gene is TRBV4-1, the J gene TRBJ2-1, with D maybe TRBD2 (5 bases). CDR1 MGHRA and CDR2 YSYEKL come from the germline V gene. Deletions cut 1 base from V and 5 bases from J, with 18 bases between. The CDR3 length is 17 residues. The CDR3 loop is CASSQVGRSKRDNEQFF. The CDR3 bases are TGCGCCAGCAGCCAAGTCGGCAGGAGCAAGAGGGACAATGAGCAGTTCTTC.

The chain links TRBV2 to TRBJ2-1; the D gene is possibly TRBD1 (5 bases). The CDR3 loop spans 14 amino acids. The germline CDR1 and CDR2 sequences are SNHLY and FYNNEI. V shed 3 bases and J shed 10 bases, with 16 bases lying between them. The CDR3 protein is CASSEDMLRSEQFF. DNA of the CDR3: TGTGCCAGCAGTGAGGACATGCTGAGGAGCGAGCAGTTCTTC.

The V call is TRBV2, the J call TRBJ1-1, with 7 bases aligning to TRBD1. The CDR3 length is 14 residues. CDR1 and CDR2 from the germline V gene are SNHLY and FYNNEI. The trim removed 6 bases at V and 4 bases at J, leaving 8 bases unmatched. The CDR3 spells CASRLQGDGTEAFF. The CDR3 nucleotides read TGTGCCAGCAGACTCCAGGGGGATGGCACTGAAGCTTTCTTT.

The chain joins TRBV5-6 to TRBJ2-7; 12 bases align to TRBD2. The CDR3 spans 15 residues. V lost 3 bases and J lost 4; bases outside the gene matches: 5. Germline-derived CDR1 and CDR2 are SGHDT and YYEEEE. DNA of the CDR3: TGTGCCAGCAGCTCCCTAGCGGGGGGGCGGTACGAGCAGTACTTC. Translating it yields CASSSLAGGRYEQYF.

This chain joins TRBV5-1 and TRBJ2-7, with TRBD1 matching 7 bases. The junction had 6 bases not matched to a gene; V was cut back by 4 bases and J by 2 bases. The germline V gene encodes CDR1 SGHRS and CDR2 YFSETQ. The CDR3 runs 14 residues. This CDR3 reads CASSVRQGPYEQYF. Written as DNA, the CDR3 is TGCGCCAGCAGCGTCCGACAGGGCCCCTACGAGCAGTACTTC.

V usage is TRBV7-9 and J usage is TRBJ1-5, with D maybe TRBD1 (5 bases). This CDR3 has 16 amino acids. CDR1 is SEHNR and CDR2 is FQNEAQ in the germline V gene (reference sequence). Trimming removed 1 base from V and 1 base from J, with 11 bases in between. The CDR3 sequence: CASSLVTGVSNQPQHF. CDR3 nucleotide sequence: TGTGCCAGCAGCTTAGTTACAGGTGTAAGCAATCAGCCCCAGCATTTT.

The V call is TRBV2, the J call TRBJ1-2, with 7 bases that match TRBD1. The CDR3 runs 13 residues. V lost 4 bases to trimming and J lost 7 bases; unmatched junction nucleotides: 6. Germline V gene lookup returns CDR1 SNHLY and CDR2 FYNNEI. CDR3 nucleotide sequence: TGTGCCAGCAGTGTAGAGGGGGCAAGTGGCTACACCTTC. It translates to CASSVEGASGYTF.